One sample yielded the 19 T cell receptor beta chains listed below, sequenced in a study of cytomegalovirus exposure and HLA in healthy donors. The PCR contained 60 Vbeta and 13 Jbeta primers. Data came from immunoSEQ multiplex PCR; TCRdb stores just in-frame clones and leaves some out. The sample has under 200,000 clones; about 86% are singletons. The sequencing input was PBMCs. Receptor source: a woman under 30 in good health and CMV-seropositive.

This clone was seen only once. The chain employs TRBV4-2 and TRBJ1-6; 7 nucleotides match TRBD1. V lost 1 base to trimming and J lost 7 bases; unmatched junction nucleotides: 4. The germline V gene has CDR1 LGHNA and CDR2 YNFKEQ. This CDR3 has 15 amino acids. The CDR3 is CASSQALTGNSPLHF. CDR3 in DNA: TGTGCCAGCAGCCAAGCGTTGACAGGGAATTCACCCCTCCACTTT.

The chain carries TRBV19 and TRBJ2-1, with 11 bases identical to TRBD2. J gave up 10 bases and V 2 bases, and 7 bases lay outside the gene matches. The CDR3 has 15 residues. Germline V gene sequence: CDR1 LNHDA, CDR2 SQIVND (reference sequence). The CDR3 region has the DNA TGTGCCAGTAGTATAATAGCGGGGGGGCTAAGAGAGCAGTTCTTC. This encodes CASSIIAGGLREQFF. Based on the CDR3 plus reference TRBV19 and TRBJ2-1, the full variable domain is DGGITQSPKYLFRKEGQNVTLSCEQNLNHDAMYWYRQDPGQGLRLIYYSQIVNDFQKGDIAEGYSVSREKKESFPLTVTSAQKNPTAFYLCASSIIAGGLREQFFGPGTRLTVL.

This clone appeared a single time. The rearrangement uses TRBV6-4 and TRBJ1-2; TRBD1 agrees at 7 bases. CDR1 is MRHNA and CDR2 is SNTAGT in the germline V gene. The CDR3 contains 15 residues. V lost 5 bases and J lost 6; bases outside the gene matches: 12. The CDR3 spells CASSTLQGSLNGYTF. CDR3 DNA: TGTGCCAGCAGTACCCTACAGGGGTCCCTGAATGGCTACACCTTC.

Regarding this clone: Other DNA variants within this sample encode the same CDR3. The CDR3: CASSYSGGMNTEAFF. The CDR3 region has the DNA TGTGCCAGCAGTTACTCGGGGGGGATGAACACTGAAGCTTTCTTT. The chain is built from TRBV6-5 and TRBJ1-1; TRBD1 might be the D (5 bases). Germline CDR1 reads MNHEY; CDR2 reads SVGAGI. V was shortened by 0 bases and J by 0 bases, with 8 bases between the two germline ends. This CDR3 is 15 amino acids long.

The CDR3 spells CASRAGGGGDTDTQYF. Written as DNA, the CDR3 is TGTGCCAGCAGGGCCGGGGGCGGGGGGGACACAGATACGCAGTATTTT. The rearrangement links TRBV9 to TRBJ2-3, with 9 bases matching TRBD2. J gave up 2 bases and V 5 bases, and 9 bases lay outside the gene matches. Germline CDR1 and CDR2: SGDLS and YYNGEE. The CDR3 contains 16 residues.

The chain employs TRBV5-1 and TRBJ2-2, with a weak D call TRBD2 (5 bases). V was pared by 2 bases and J by 7 bases, with 9 bases between. CDR1 and CDR2 from the germline V gene are SGHRS and YFSETQ. The CDR3 loop spans 13 amino acids. The CDR3 sequence is CASSFEGGGELFF. The DNA for the CDR3 is TGCGCCAGCAGCTTTGAGGGCGGCGGGGAGCTGTTTTTT.

The table lists this clone with a few counts. The rearrangement uses TRBV13 and TRBJ2-3, with no clear D. The CDR3 is made up of 13 amino acids. With 3 bases removed from V and 5 bases from J, the gap between germline ends came to 9 bases. The germline gives CDR1 PRHDT, CDR2 FYEKMQ (reference sequence). CDR3 coding DNA: TGTGCCAGCAGCTTCGAAAACAAAGATACGCAGTATTTT. It is translated as CASSFENKDTQYF. The full variable domain, its missing parts supplied by reference TRBV13 and TRBJ2-3, is AAGVIQSPRHLIKEKRETATLKCYPIPRHDTVYWYQQGPGQDPQFLISFYEKMQSDKGSIPDRFSAQQFSDYHSELNMSSLELGDSALYFCASSFENKDTQYFGPGTRLTVL.

This clone appeared a few times. This sequence joins TRBV7-6 and TRBJ1-6; possible D gene TRBD1, 5 bases. Deletions cut 5 bases from V and 1 base from J, with 21 bases between. CDR1 is SGHVS, CDR2 FNYEAQ, per germline. The CDR3 is made up of 19 amino acids. CDR3 region: CASSLRAPGGESYNSPLHF. Written as DNA, the CDR3 is TGTGCCAGCAGCCTAAGAGCCCCGGGGGGGGAATCCTATAATTCACCCCTCCACTTT.

The V gene is TRBV11-1, the J gene TRBJ1-1, with TRBD1 matching over 10 bases. Germline V CDR1 and CDR2: SGHAT, FQDESV (reference sequence). The CDR3 totals 16 residues. V shed 2 bases and J 0 bases; nucleotides not matched to a gene: 3. The CDR3, as DNA: TGTGCCAGCAGCTTATGGACAGGGGGAATGAACACTGAAGCTTTCTTT. Translation: CASSLWTGGMNTEAFF. The variable domain in full, completed from reference TRBV11-1 and TRBJ1-1, reads EAEVAQSPRYKITEKSQAVAFWCDPISGHATLYWYRQILGQGPELLVQFQDESVVDDSQLPKDRFSAERLKGVDSTLKIQPAELGDSAMYLCASSLWTGGMNTEAFFGQGTRLTVV.

The chain combines TRBV7-9 with TRBJ1-1; D is undetermined. The CDR3 sequence is 15 residues long. CDR1 is SEHNR and CDR2 is FQNEAQ in the germline V gene (reference sequence). With 1 base removed from V and 1 base from J, the gap between germline ends came to 10 bases. CDR3 sequence: CASSLVRHQNTEAFF. CDR3 bases: TGTGCCAGCAGCTTAGTAAGACACCAGAACACTGAAGCTTTCTTT.

The gene calls are TRBV7-8 and TRBJ2-1; TRBD2 matches 10 bases. This CDR3 spans 17 amino acids. Trimming took 0 bases from V and 9 from J; bases not matched to a gene: 11. Germline CDR1 and CDR2: SGHVS and FQNEAQ. CDR3 in DNA: TGTGCCAGCAGCTTAGCGATTGGAAGCGGGGGGGCCGGTGAGCAGTTCTTC. This encodes CASSLAIGSGGAGEQFF.

The chain recombines TRBV4-2 with TRBJ2-3; D might be TRBD2 (6 bases). The length of the CDR3 is 15 residues. V was clipped by 1 base and J by 2 bases, with 10 bases between them. Germline CDR1 and CDR2: LGHNA and YNFKEQ. The CDR3 region is CASSQVKRVTDTQYF. The CDR3 DNA reads TGTGCCAGCAGCCAAGTTAAGCGGGTCACAGATACGCAGTATTTT.

On this clone itself: The sample has other DNA sequences that encode this CDR3 too. V usage is TRBV2 and J usage is TRBJ2-2; 9 bases line up with TRBD2. Losses at the gene ends were 3 bases for V and 0 bases for J; bases not matched to a gene: 5. CDR1 and CDR2 from the germline V gene are SNHLY and FYNNEI. The CDR3 sequence is 17 residues long. The chain's CDR3 is CASSEDSGGPNTGELFF. CDR3 DNA: TGTGCCAGCAGTGAGGATAGCGGGGGACCGAACACCGGGGAGCTGTTTTTT.

The chain employs TRBV7-9 and TRBJ2-2; D gene unclear. The CDR3 extends over 15 amino acids. V lost 4 bases to trimming and J lost 1 base, with 10 bases between them. The germline V gene encodes CDR1 SEHNR and CDR2 FQNEAQ (reference sequence). This CDR3 is CASSWAGRNTGELFF. Here the CDR3 DNA reads TGTGCCAGCAGCTGGGCAGGTCGGAACACCGGGGAGCTGTTTTTT.

CDR3 amino acids: CASSLEYRGSPLHF. CDR3 in DNA: TGTGCCAGCAGCTTAGAATATCGGGGGTCACCCCTCCACTTT. This chain joins TRBV11-2 and TRBJ1-6, with D possibly matching TRBD1 (5 bases). Germline V gene lookup returns CDR1 SGHAT and CDR2 FQNNGV. V was cut by 0 bases and J by 10 bases, with 10 bases left in between. The CDR3 is 14 amino acids. The variable domain in full, with the rest retrieved from reference TRBV11-2 and TRBJ1-6, is EAGVAQSPRYKIIEKRQSVAFWCNPISGHATLYWYQQILGQGPKLLIQFQNNGVVDDSQLPKDRFSAERLKGVDSTLKIQPAKLEDSAVYLCASSLEYRGSPLHFGNGTRLTVT.

The chain combines TRBV4-3 with TRBJ2-5; 8 bases line up with TRBD2. This CDR3 is 16 amino acids long. The germline V gene has CDR1 LGHNA and CDR2 YSLEER. The V segment lost 5 bases and the J segment 5 bases; nucleotides outside the gene matches: 13. The DNA for the CDR3 is TGCGCCAGCAGCTCTCAAGGCGGGGGGCCATGGGAGACCCAGTACTTC. Encoded protein: CASSSQGGGPWETQYF.

The table lists this clone with a few counts. The CDR3 reads CASSLGLGVADTQYF. Written as DNA, the CDR3 is TGTGCCAGCAGTTTGGGTCTAGGTGTGGCAGATACGCAGTATTTT. The rearrangement uses TRBV27 and TRBJ2-3; no definite D call. CDR1 and CDR2 (germline): MNHEY, SMNVEV (reference sequence). With 3 bases removed from V and 4 bases from J, the gap between germline ends came to 14 bases. CDR3 length: 15 amino acids.

The chain combines TRBV6-1 with TRBJ1-4, with 7 bases matching TRBD1. The J segment lost 8 bases and the V segment lost 6 bases, leaving 12 bases of the junction unmatched. CDR3 length: 15 residues. CDR1 is MNHNS and CDR2 is SASEGT in the germline V gene. The CDR3 DNA is TGTGCCAGCAGCCTGGGACAGTCGACGAACGAAAAACTGTTTTTT. Protein product: CASSLGQSTNEKLFF.

This rearrangement joins TRBV19 to TRBJ1-1; 9 bases match TRBD1. V lost 7 bases to trimming and J lost 2 bases; unmatched junction nucleotides: 8. The CDR3 extends over 15 amino acids. Germline V gene data show CDR1 as LNHDA and CDR2 as SQIVND (reference sequence). The CDR3 coding sequence is TGTGCCAGTACGTTGACAGGGGGGTTCAACACTGAAGCTTTCTTT. As protein: CASTLTGGFNTEAFF.